This entry concerns a single TCR beta chain. What it recognizes is unknown. Treatment defined: oral pan-JAK inhibitor, 5-10 mg twice daily. The germline V gene has CDR1 LGHNA and CDR2 YNFKEQ. This CDR3 region has 17 residues. Between the trimmed V and J ends, which lost 1 base and 0 bases, there was a span of 14 bases. The source of the sample is a study of CD8+ T cells in alopecia areata. Study summary: Each of the treated patients was given oral tofacitinib, 5 to 10 mg twice daily, for moderate-to-severe alopecia areata.

Findings of the study overall: The link between baseline CD8+ expansion and response remains uncertain with one nonresponder.

Extracted RNA was reverse transcribed, and the resulting cDNA served as sequencing template. Sequenced by immunoSEQ multiplex PCR; TCRdb stores in-frame clones only, minus some. Found here are about 270,000 clones, around three fifths of them singletons; the top ten hold more than 0.85%. The receptor was derived from a human donor with alopecia areata. The rearrangement uses TRBV4-2 and TRBJ2-3; D might be TRBD2 (5 bases). Sequenced material: CD4+ T cells sorted from blood, taken around week 54, from a patient treated with tofacitinib. The DNA for the CDR3 is TGTGCCAGCAGCCAAGCGTTACCCGGAGGCAGCACAGATACGCAGTATTTT. It encodes CASSQALPGGSTDTQYF.